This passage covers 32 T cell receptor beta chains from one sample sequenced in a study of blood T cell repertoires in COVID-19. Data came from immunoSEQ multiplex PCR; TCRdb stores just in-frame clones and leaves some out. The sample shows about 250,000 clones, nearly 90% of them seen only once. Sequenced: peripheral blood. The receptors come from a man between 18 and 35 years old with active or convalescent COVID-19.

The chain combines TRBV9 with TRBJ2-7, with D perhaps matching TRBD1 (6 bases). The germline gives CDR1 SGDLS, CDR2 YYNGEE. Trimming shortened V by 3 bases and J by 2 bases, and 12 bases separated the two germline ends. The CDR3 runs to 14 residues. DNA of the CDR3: TGTGCCAGCAGCGAAGAGGGGGTCACCTACGAGCAGTACTTC. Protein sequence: CASSEEGVTYEQYF. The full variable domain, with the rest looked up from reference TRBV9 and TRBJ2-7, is DSGVTQTPKHLITATGQRVTLRCSPRSGDLSVYWYQQSLDQGLQFLIQYYNGEERAKGNILERFSAQQFPDLHSELNLSSLELGDSALYFCASSEEGVTYEQYFGPGTRLTVT.

The CDR3 loop is CASSPGLAAYTDTQYF. The CDR3 DNA follows: TGTGCCAGCAGCCCCGGACTAGCTGCTTACACAGATACGCAGTATTTT. The chain is built from TRBV7-3 and TRBJ2-3; 8 nucleotides agree with TRBD2. Germline V gene lookup returns CDR1 SGHTA and CDR2 FQGTGA. The CDR3 covers 16 residues. Losses at the gene ends were 5 bases for V and 2 bases for J; bases not matched to a gene: 9.

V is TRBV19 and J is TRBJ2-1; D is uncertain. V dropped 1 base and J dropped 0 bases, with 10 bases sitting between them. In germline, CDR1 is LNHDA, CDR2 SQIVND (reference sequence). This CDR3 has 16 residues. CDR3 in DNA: TGTGCCAGTAGTATAGCCCCGGTTAACTCCTACAATGAGCAGTTCTTC. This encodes CASSIAPVNSYNEQFF.

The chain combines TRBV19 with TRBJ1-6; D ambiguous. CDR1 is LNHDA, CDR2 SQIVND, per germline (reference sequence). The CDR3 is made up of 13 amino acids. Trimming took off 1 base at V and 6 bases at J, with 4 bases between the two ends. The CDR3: CASSIGSNSPLHF. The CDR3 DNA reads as TGTGCCAGTAGTATAGGCAGTAATTCACCCCTCCACTTT.

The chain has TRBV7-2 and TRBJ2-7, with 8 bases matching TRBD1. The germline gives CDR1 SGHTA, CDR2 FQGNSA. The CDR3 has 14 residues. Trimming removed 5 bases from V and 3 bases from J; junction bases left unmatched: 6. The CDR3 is CASSTGTGGYEQYF. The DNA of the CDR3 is TGTGCCAGCAGCACCGGGACAGGTGGCTACGAGCAGTACTTC.

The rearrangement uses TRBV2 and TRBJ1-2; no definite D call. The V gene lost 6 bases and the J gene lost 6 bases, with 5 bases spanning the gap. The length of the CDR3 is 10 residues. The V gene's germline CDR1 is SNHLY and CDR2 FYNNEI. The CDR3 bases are TGTGCCAGCAGGTTCGATGGCTACACCTTC. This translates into CASRFDGYTF.

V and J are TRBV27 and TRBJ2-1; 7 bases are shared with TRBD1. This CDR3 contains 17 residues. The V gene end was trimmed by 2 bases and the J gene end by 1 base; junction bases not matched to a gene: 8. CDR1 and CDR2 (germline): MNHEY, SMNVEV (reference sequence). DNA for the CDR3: TGTGCCAGCAGTTTACTAAAGCACAGGGGATCCTACAATGAGCAGTTCTTC. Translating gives CASSLLKHRGSYNEQFF.

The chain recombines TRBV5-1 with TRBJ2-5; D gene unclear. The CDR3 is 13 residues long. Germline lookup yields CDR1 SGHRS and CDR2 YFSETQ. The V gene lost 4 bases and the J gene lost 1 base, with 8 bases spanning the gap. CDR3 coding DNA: TGCGCCAGCAGCCCTGCCAGCCAAGAGACCCAGTACTTC. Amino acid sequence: CASSPASQETQYF.

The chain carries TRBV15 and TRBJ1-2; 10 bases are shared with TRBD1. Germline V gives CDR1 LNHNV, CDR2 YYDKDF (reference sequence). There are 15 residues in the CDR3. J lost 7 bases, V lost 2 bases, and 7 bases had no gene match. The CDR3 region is CATSRRGQGPFGYTF. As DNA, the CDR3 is TGTGCCACCAGCAGACGGGGACAGGGGCCCTTTGGCTACACCTTC.

The CDR3 sequence is CASSLQRDTQYF. Here the CDR3 DNA reads TGTGCCAGCTCACTCCAGCGGGATACGCAGTATTTT. The chain joins TRBV18 to TRBJ2-3; weak D call: TRBD2 (5 bases). Germline V CDR1 and CDR2: KGHSH, LQKENI. Trimming pared 4 bases from V and 6 bases from J, leaving 8 bases between. The CDR3 extends over 12 amino acids.

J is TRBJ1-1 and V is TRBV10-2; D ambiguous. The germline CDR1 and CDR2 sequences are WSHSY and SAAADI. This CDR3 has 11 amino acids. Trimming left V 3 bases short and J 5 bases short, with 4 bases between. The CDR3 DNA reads TGCGCCAGCAGTGATTTAACTGAAGCTTTCTTT. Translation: CASSDLTEAFF.

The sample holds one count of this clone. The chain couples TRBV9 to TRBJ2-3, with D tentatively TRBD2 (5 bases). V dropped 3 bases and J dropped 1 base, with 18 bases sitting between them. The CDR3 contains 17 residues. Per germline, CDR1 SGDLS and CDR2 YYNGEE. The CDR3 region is CASSASSSYRGTDTQYF. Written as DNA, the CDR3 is TGTGCCAGCAGCGCCAGTTCTAGCTATAGAGGCACAGATACGCAGTATTTT.

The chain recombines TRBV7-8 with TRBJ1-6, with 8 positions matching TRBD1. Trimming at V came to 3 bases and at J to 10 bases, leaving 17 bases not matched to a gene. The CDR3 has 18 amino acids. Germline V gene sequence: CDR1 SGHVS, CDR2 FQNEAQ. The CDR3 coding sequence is TGTGCCAGCAGCTTCTCCCCGATTACCGGGACAGGAAACTCACCCCTCCACTTT. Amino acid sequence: CASSFSPITGTGNSPLHF.

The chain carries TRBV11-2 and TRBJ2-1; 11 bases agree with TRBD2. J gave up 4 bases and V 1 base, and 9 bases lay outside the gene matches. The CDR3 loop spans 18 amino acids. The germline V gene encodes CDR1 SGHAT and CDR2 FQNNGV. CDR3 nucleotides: TGTGCCAGCAGCTTAGGGCTAGCGGGGGGTGTAAGATACAATGAGCAGTTCTTC. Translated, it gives CASSLGLAGGVRYNEQFF.

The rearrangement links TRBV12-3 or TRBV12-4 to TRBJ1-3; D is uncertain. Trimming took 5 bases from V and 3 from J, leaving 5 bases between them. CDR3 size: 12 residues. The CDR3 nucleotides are TGTGCCAGCAGTATGAGTGGAAACACCATATATTTT. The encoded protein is CASSMSGNTIYF.

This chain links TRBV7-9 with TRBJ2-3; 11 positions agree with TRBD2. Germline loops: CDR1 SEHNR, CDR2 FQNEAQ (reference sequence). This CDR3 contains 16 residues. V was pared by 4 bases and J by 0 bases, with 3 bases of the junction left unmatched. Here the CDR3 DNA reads TGTGCCAGCAGCTCAAGGACTAGCGGGAGCACAGATACGCAGTATTTT. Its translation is CASSSRTSGSTDTQYF.

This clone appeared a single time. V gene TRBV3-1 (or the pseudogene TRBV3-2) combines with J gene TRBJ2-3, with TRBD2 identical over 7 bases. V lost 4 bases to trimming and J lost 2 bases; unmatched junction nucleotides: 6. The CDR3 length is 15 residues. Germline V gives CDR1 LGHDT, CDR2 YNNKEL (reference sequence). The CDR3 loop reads CASSRQLASTDTQYF. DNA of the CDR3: TGTGCCAGCAGCCGCCAACTAGCGTCCACAGATACGCAGTATTTT.

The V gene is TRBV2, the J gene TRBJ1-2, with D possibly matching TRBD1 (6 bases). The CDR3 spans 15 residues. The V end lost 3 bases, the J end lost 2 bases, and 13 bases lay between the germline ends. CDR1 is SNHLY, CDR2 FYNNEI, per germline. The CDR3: CASSEEAGANYGYTF. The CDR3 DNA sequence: TGTGCCAGCAGTGAGGAGGCAGGGGCGAACTATGGCTACACCTTC. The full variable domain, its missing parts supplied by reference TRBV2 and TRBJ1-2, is EPEVTQTPSHQVTQMGQEVILRCVPISNHLYFYWYRQILGQKVEFLVSFYNNEISEKSEIFDDQFSVERPDGSNFTLKIRSTKLEDSAMYFCASSEEAGANYGYTFGSGTRLTVV.

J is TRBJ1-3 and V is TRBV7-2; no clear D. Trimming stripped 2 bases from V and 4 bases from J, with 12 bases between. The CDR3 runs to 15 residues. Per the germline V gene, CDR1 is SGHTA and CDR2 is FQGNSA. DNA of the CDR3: TGTGCCAGCAGCTTAAGGCTTGGAGGAGGAAACACCATATATTTT. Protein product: CASSLRLGGGNTIYF.

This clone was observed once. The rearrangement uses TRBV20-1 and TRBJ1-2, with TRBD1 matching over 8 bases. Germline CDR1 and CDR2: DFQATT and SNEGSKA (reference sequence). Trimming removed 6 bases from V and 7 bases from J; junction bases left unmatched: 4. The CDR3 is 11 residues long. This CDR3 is CSARTGSGYTF. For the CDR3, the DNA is TGCAGTGCCCGGACAGGGAGTGGCTACACCTTC.

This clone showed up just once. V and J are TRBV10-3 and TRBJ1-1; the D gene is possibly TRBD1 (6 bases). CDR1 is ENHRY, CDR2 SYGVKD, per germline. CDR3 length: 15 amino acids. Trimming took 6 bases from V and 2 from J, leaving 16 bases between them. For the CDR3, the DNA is TGTGCCATCAGGCTAGACAGGAGCGAAAACACTGAAGCTTTCTTT. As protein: CAIRLDRSENTEAFF.

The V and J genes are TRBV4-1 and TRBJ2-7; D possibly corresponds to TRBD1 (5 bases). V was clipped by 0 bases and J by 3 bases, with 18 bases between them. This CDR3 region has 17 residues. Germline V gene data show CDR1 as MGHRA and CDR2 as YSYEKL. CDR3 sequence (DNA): TGCGCCAGCAGCCAAGAAGTCCAGGGTAGGTTTATCTACGAGCAGTACTTC. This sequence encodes CASSQEVQGRFIYEQYF.

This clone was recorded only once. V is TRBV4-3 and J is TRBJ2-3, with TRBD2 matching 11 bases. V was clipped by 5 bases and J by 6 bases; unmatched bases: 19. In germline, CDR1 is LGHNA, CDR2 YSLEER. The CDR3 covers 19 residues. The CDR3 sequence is CASSKEDRGLAEPRDTQYF. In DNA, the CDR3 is TGCGCCAGCAGCAAGGAGGACAGGGGACTAGCGGAGCCCCGGGATACGCAGTATTTT.

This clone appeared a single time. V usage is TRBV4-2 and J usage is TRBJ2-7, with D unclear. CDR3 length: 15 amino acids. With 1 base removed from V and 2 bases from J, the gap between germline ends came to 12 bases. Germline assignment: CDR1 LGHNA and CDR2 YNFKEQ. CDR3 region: CASSQGPESTYEQYF. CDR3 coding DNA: TGTGCCAGCAGCCAAGGCCCAGAATCCACCTACGAGCAGTACTTC.

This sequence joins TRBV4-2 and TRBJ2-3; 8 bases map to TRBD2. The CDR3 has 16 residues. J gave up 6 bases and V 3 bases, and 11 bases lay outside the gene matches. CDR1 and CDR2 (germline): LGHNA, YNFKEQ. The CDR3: CASSQAPAGGRDTQYF. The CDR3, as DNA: TGTGCCAGCAGCCAGGCCCCCGCGGGAGGAAGGGATACGCAGTATTTT.

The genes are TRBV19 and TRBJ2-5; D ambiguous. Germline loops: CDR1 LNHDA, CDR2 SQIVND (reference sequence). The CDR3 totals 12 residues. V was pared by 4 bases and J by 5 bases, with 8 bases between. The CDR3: CASSTGWETQYF. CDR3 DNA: TGTGCCAGTAGTACCGGGTGGGAGACCCAGTACTTC.

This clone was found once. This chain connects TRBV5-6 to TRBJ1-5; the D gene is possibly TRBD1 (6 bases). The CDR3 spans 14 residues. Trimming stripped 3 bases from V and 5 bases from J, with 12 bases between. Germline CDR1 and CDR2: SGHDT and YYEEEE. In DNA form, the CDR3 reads TGTGCCAGCAGCTCCGGACAGAATTATCAGCCCCAGCATTTT. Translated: CASSSGQNYQPQHF.

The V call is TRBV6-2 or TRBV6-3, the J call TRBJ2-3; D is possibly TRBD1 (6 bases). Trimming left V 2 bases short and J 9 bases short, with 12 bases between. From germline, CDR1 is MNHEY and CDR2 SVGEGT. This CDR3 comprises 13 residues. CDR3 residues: CASSYTRQATQYF. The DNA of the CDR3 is TGTGCCAGCAGTTACACCCGACAGGCAACGCAGTATTTT.

The chain's CDR3 is CASSLSFRGGNEKLFF. CDR3 sequence (DNA): TGCGCCAGCAGCTTGAGTTTCCGGGGTGGGAATGAAAAACTGTTTTTT. J is TRBJ1-4 and V is TRBV5-1, with D uncertain. The CDR3 sequence is 16 residues long. V lost 1 base and J 5 bases, leaving 15 bases between the germline ends. Germline assignment: CDR1 SGHRS and CDR2 YFSETQ.

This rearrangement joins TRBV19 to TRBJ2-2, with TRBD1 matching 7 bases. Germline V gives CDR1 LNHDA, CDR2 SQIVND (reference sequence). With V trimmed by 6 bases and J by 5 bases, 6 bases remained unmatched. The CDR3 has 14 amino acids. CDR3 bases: TGTGCCAGTAGCCTAACAGGGGTTACCGGGGAGCTGTTTTTT. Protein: CASSLTGVTGELFF.

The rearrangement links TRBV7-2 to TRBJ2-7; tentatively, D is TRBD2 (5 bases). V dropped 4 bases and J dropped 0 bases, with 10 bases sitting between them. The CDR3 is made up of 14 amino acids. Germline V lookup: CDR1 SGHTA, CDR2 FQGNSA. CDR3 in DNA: TGTGCCAGCAGCTCCGCGGGTAGCTCCTACGAGCAGTACTTC. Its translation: CASSSAGSSYEQYF.

The CDR3 loop is CASSLGQGMGSPLHF. The CDR3 bases are TGTGCCAGCAGCCTCGGACAGGGGATGGGTTCACCCCTCCACTTT. The rearrangement uses TRBV28 and TRBJ1-6, with 9 bases matching TRBD1. Germline lookup yields CDR1 MDHEN and CDR2 SYDVKM. This CDR3 has 15 residues. V was pared by 6 bases and J by 9 bases, with 9 bases of the junction left unmatched.